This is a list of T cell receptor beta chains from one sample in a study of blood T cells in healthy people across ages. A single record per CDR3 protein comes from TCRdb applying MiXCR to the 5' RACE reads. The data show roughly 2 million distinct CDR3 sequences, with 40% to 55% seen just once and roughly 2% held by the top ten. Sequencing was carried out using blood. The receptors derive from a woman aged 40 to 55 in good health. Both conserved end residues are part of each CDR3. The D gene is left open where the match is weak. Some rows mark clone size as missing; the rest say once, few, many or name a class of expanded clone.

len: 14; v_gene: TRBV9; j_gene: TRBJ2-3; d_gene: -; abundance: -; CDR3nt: TGTGCCAGTTCCCTAGGGGTAGACACAGATACGCAGTATTTT; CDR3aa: CASSLGVDTDTQYF
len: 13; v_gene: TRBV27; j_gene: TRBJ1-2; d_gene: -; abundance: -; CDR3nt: TGTGCCAGCAGCCCTTCAAGAAACTATGGCTACACCTTC; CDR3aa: CASSPSRNYGYTF
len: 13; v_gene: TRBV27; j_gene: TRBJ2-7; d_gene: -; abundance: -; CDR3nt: TGTGCCAGCAGTTTATTCATCTCCTACGAGCAGTACTTC; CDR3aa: CASSLFISYEQYF
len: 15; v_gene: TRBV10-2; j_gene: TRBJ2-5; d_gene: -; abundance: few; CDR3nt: TGCGCCAGCAGTGGTGGCACCAGGAGAAAAGAGACCCAGTACTTC; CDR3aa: CASSGGTRRKETQYF
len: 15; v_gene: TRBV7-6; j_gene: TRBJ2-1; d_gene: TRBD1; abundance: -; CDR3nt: TGTGCCAGCAGTCTCAGGACAGGGGGGACGGGGGAGCAGTTCTTC; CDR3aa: CASSLRTGGTGEQFF
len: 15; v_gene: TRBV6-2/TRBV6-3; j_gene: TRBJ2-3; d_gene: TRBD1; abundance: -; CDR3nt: TGTGCCAGCAGTTCCCGACAGGGCTTCACAGATACGCAGTATTTT; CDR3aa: CASSSRQGFTDTQYF
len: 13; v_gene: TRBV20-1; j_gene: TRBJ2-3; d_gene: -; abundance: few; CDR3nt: TGCAGTGCTAGAGGGGACCCGGGGGATACGCAGTATTTT; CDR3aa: CSARGDPGDTQYF
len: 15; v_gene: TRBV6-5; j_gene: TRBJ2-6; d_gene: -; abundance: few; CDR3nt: TGTGCCAGCAGTCCCCCCGCTCCCGGGGCCAACGTCCTGACTTTC; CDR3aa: CASSPPAPGANVLTF
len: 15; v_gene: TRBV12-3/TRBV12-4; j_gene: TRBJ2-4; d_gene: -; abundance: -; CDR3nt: TGTGCCAGCAGCCGCGGGACAGCCAACGGCAACATTCAGTACTTC; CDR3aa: CASSRGTANGNIQYF
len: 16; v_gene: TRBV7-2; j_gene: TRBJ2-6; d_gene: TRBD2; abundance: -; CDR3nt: TGTGCCAGCAGCACCGGACTAGCCAGAGGGGCCAACGTCCTGACTTTC; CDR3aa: CASSTGLARGANVLTF
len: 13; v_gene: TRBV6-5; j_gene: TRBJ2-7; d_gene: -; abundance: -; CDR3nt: TGTGCCAGCAGTTACCTCTCGGCCGACGAGCAGTACTTC; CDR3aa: CASSYLSADEQYF
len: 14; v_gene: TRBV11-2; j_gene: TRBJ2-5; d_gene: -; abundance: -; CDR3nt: TGTGCCAGCAGCTCTAAAGCGGGTGAAGAGACCCAGTACTTC; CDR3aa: CASSSKAGEETQYF
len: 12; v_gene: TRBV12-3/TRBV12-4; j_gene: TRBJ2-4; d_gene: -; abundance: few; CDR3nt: TGTGCCAGCACGGCTAGCGCGAACATTCAGTACTTC; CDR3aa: CASTASANIQYF
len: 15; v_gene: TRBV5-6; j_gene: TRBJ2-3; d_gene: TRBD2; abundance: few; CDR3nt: TGTGCCAGCAGCCCGTCTCTAGCGGGGAAGACTACGCAGTATTTT; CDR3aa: CASSPSLAGKTTQYF
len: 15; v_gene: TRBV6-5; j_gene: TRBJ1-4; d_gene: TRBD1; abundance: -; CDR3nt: TGTGCCAGCAGTGGGGGACAGGTCTGGTATGAAAAACTGTTTTTT; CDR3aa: CASSGGQVWYEKLFF
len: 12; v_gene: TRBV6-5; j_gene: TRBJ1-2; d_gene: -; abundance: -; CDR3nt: TGTGCCAGCAGGGACCCCACTAGTGGCTACACCTTC; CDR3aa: CASRDPTSGYTF
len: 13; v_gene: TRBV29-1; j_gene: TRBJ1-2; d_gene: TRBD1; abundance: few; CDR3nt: TGCAGCGCCAAACCTCGACAGGGCGGAGGCTACACCTTC; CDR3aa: CSAKPRQGGGYTF
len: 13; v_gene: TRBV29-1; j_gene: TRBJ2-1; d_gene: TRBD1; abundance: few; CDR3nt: TGCAGCGTTGAAGCCTGGACAGGGAATGAGCAGTTCTTC; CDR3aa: CSVEAWTGNEQFF
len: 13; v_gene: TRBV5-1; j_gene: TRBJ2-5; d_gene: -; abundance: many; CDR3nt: TGCGCCAGCAGCTTGGACCTGCAAGAGACCCAGTACTTC; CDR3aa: CASSLDLQETQYF